In its sample, the clone carrying this T cell receptor (beta chain) was seen a few times. Its target is unknown. Clones were read by immunoSEQ multiplex PCR, and TCRdb kept only the in-frame ones, dropping some. The data show approximately 13,000 clones, over 60% seen once. As for time point: after neoadjuvant nivolumab, at surgical resection. Stage II-IVA oral cavity squamous cell carcinoma was new and untreated by systemic or radiation therapy. The CDR3 totals 16 residues. The ends were cut back, 0 bases at V and 0 bases at J, with 10 bases in the middle. Germline V gene sequence: CDR1 SGHTS, CDR2 YDEGEE. The sample originates from a study of neoadjuvant anti-PD-1 for oral cavity cancer. Study context: Non-progressing patients received a fourth nivolumab dose near day 43, then surgery on days 50-56.

Study-level results: Higher pretreatment Treg/Th17 ratios tracked higher pretreatment blood clonality.

Sequencing was performed on PBMCs, taken after nivolumab (anti-PD-1) treatment. The chain is built from TRBV5-8 and TRBJ1-3; D is undetermined. This receptor was identified in a person aged 40 to 85 with oral cavity squamous cell carcinoma. CDR3 region: CASSLAQPFSGNTIYF. CDR3 coding DNA: TGTGCCAGCAGCTTGGCACAGCCATTCTCTGGAAACACCATATATTTT. The whole variable domain, remainder taken from reference TRBV5-8 and TRBJ1-3, is EAGVTQSPTHLIKTRGQQATLRCSPISGHTSVYWYQQALGLGLQFLLWYDEGEERNRGNFPPRFSGRQFPNYSSELNVNALELEDSALYLCASSLAQPFSGNTIYFGEGSWLTVV.